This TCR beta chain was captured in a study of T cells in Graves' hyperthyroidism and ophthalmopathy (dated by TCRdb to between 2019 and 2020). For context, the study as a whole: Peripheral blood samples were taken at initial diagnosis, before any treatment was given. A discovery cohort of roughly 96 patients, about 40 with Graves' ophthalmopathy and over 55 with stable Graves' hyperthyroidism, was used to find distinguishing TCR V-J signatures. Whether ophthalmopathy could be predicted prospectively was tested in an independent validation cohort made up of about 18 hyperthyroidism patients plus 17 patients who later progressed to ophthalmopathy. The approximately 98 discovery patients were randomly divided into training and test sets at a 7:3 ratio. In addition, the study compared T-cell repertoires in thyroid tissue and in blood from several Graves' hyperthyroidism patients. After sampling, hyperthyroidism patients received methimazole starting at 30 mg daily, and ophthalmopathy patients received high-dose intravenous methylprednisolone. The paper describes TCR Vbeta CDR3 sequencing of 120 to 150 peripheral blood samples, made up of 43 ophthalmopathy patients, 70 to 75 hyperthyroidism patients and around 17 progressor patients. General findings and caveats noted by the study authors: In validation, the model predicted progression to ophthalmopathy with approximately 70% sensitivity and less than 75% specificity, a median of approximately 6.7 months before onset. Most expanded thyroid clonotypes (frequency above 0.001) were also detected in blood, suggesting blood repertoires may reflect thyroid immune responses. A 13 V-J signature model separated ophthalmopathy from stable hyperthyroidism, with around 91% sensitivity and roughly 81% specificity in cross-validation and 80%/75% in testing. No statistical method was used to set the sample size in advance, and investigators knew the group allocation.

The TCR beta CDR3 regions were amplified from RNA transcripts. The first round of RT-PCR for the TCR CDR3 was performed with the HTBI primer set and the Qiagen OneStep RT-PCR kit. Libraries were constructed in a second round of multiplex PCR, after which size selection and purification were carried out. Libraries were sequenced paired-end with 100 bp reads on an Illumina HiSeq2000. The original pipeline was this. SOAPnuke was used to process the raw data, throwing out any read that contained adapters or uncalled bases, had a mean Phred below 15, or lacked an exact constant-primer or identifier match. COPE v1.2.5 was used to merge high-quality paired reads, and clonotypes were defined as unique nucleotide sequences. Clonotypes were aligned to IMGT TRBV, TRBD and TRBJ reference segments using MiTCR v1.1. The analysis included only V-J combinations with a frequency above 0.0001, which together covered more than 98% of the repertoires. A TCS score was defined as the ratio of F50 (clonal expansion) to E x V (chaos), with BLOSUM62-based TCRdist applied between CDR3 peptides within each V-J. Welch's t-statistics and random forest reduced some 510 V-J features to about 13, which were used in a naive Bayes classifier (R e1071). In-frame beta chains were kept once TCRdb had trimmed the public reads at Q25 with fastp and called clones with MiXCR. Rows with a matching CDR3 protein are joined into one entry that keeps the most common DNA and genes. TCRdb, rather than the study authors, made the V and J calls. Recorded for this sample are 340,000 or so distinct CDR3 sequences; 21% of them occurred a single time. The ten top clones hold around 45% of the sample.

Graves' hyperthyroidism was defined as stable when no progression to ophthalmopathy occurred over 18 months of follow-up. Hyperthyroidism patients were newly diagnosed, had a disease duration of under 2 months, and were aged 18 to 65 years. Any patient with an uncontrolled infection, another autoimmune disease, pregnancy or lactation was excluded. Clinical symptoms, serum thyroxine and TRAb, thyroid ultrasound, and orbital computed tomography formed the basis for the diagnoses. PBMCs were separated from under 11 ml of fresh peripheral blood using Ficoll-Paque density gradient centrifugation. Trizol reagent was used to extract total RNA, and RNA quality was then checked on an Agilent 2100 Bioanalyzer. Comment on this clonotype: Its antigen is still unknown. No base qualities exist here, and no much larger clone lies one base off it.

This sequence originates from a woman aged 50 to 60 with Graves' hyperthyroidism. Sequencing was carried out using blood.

The CDR3 has the sequence CASIPDRQGNSPLHF. The bases are TGTGCCAGCATTCCCGACAGGCAAGGGAATTCACCCCTCCACTTT. The chain couples TRBV2 to TRBJ1-6, and perhaps TRBD1 as D gene, on 6 matching bases. From the cysteine through the phenylalanine, the CDR3 covers 15 amino acids. Only the CDR3 DNA stays, 45 bases, in frame from base 1. CDR1 and CDR2, per the germline V gene, are SNHLY and FYNNEI. V is cut by 7 bases and J by 7 bases, and the space between the germline ends is 17 bases.